Following are 3 T cell receptor beta chains from one sample sequenced in a study of blood T cells in healthy people across ages. A second PCR, run for roughly 7 to 11 cycles, used a sample-barcoded 5' primer plus a J-beta primer mix. TCRdb reprocessed the 5' RACE reads via MiXCR and lists one record per CDR3 protein. The sample lists about 1.5 million distinct CDR3 sequences, 40% to 45% occurring once. The sample taken for sequencing was blood. These receptors were obtained from a woman in her late teens or twenties in good health.

For the CDR3, the DNA is TGTGCCAGCCGGACTTGGGGGAGCGATACGCAGTATTTT. It translates to CASRTWGSDTQYF. The chain couples TRBV5-4 to TRBJ2-3; D assignment may be TRBD1 or TRBD2 (5 bases each). The CDR3 is 13 amino acids. The V and J ends lost 7 bases and 6 bases respectively, with 15 bases between them. Germline values: CDR1 SGHNT, CDR2 YYREEE (reference sequence).

This clonotype was seen more than once but under ten times. The junction shows a germline mismatch at one end, possibly a read error. The J gene is TRBJ2-4, the V gene TRBV2; a possible D gene is TRBD1 (6 bases). The germline CDR1 and CDR2 sequences are SNHLY and FYNNEI. The CDR3 length is 16 residues. Written as DNA, the CDR3 is TGTGCCAGCAGGGAAGACAGGAGTCTAGCCAAAAACATTCAGTACTTC. Translation gives CASREDRSLAKNIQYF.

The chain recombines TRBV9 with TRBJ2-5; a weak D match, TRBD2 (5 bases). The J call may be incorrect, as the DNA end agrees better with TRBJ2-7. The CDR3 spans 13 residues. The germline V gene encodes CDR1 SGDLS and CDR2 YYNGEE. The CDR3 is CASSVANRGEQYF. In DNA form, the CDR3 reads TGTGCCAGCAGCGTAGCGAATCGGGGCGAGCAGTACTTC.